This T cell receptor beta chain was sequenced in a study of blood T cell repertoires in COVID-19. Overall study: The samples span acute and convalescent COVID-19 from the United States, Italy and Spain. PBMCs, B-cell-depleted T cells, or T cells were the source of the cDNA or gDNA that made up the material.

In the original analysis: Estimated nucleated cell counts came from reference gene primer amplification. Using immunoSEQ multiplex PCR, the repertoire was profiled, and TCRdb retains in-frame clones only, with some absent. For V, J and clone size, that table is used; D and trimming come from the DNA. Altogether about 190,000 clones are present, about 85% being singletons, with the ten largest covering 20% to 25%. The trim removed 4 bases at V and 3 bases at J, leaving 0 bases unmatched. The CDR3 length is 13 residues. Per germline, CDR1 SNHLY and CDR2 FYNNEI. Only one count was recorded for this clone.

The sample was peripheral blood. J is TRBJ2-1 and V is TRBV2; 7 bases line up with TRBD1. The TCR was taken from a man aged 60 to 75 with active or convalescent COVID-19. The DNA for the CDR3 is TGTGCCAGCAGTGGACAGGGCTACAATGAGCAGTTCTTC. It translates to CASSGQGYNEQFF.